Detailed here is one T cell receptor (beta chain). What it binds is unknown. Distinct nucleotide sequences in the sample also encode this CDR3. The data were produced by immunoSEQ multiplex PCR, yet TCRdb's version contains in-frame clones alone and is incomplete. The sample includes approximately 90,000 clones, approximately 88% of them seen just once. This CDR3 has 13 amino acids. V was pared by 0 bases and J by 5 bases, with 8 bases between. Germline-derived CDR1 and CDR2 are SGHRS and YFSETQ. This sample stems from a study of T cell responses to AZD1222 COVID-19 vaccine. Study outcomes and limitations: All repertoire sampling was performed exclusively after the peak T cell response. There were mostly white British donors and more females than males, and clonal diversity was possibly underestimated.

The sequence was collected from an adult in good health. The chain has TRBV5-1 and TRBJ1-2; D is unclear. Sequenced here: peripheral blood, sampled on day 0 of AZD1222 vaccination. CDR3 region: CASSLAGEYGYTF. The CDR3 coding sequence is TGCGCCAGCAGCTTGGCCGGGGAGTATGGCTACACCTTC. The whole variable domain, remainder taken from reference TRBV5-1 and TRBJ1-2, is KAGVTQTPRYLIKTRGQQVTLSCSPISGHRSVSWYQQTPGQGLQFLFEYFSETQRNKGNFPGRFSGRQFSNSRSEMNVSTLELGDSALYLCASSLAGEYGYTFGSGTRLTVV.